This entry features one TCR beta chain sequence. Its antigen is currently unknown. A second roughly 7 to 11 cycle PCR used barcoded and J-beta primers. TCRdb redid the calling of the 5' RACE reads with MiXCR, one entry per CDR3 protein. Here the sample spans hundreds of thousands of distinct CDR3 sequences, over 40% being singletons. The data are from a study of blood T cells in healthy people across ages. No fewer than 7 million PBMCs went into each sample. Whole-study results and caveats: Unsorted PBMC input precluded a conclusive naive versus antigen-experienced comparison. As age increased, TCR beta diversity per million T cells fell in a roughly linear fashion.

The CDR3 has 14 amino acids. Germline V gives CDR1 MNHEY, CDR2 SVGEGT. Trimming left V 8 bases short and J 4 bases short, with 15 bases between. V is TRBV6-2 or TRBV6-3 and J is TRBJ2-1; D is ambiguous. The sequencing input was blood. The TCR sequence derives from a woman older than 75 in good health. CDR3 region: CASLSVEKYNEQFF. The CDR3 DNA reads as TGTGCCAGCTTAAGCGTGGAGAAGTACAATGAGCAGTTCTTC.